This T cell receptor beta chain was sequenced for a study of blood T cell repertoires in COVID-19. Study summary: Italy, Spain and the United States were the sources of the convalescent and acute COVID-19 samples. Sample material is recorded as cDNA or gDNA derived from T cells, B-cell-depleted T cells, or PBMCs.

CDR3 length equals 14 residues. Trimming shortened V by 4 bases and J by 0 bases, and 9 bases separated the two germline ends. CDR1 ENHRY and CDR2 SYGVKD come from the germline V gene. Clones were sequenced by immunoSEQ multiplex PCR, and TCRdb holds only the in-frame ones, with some missing. The repertoire consists of 100,000 to 150,000 clones, with around four fifths occurring once and the leading ten covering roughly 25%. Sequencing input: peripheral blood. The chain is built from TRBV10-3 and TRBJ1-2; no reliable D call. The receptor's source is a human donor in a cohort sampled during active COVID-19. Here the CDR3 DNA reads TGTGCCATCAGTGTTGAGAAACCTAACTATGGCTACACCTTC. Amino acid sequence: CAISVEKPNYGYTF.